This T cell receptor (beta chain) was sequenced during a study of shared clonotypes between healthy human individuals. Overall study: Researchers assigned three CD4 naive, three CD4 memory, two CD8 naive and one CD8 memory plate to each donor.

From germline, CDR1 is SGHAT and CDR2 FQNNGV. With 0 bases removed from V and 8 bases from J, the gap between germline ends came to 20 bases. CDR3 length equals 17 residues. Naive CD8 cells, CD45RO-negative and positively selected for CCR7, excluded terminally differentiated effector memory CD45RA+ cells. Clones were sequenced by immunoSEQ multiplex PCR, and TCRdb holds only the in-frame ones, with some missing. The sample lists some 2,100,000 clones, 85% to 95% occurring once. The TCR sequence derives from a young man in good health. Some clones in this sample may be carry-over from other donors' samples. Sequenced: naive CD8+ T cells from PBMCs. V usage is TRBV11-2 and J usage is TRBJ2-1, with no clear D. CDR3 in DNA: TGTGCCAGCAGCTTAGAACGTCCTGGGTTCTACTTTCATGAGCAGTTCTTC. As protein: CASSLERPGFYFHEQFF.